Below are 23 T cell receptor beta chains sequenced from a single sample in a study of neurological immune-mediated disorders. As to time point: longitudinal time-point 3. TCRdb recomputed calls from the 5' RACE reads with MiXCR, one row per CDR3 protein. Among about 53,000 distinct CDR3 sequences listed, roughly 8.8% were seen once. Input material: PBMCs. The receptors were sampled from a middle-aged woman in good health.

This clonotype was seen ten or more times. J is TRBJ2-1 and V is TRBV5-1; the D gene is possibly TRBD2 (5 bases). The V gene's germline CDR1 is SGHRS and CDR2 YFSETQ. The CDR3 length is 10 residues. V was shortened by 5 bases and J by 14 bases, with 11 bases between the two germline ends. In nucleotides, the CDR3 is TGCGCCAGCAGAAGGAGGAGCGAGTTCTTC. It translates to CASRRRSEFF.

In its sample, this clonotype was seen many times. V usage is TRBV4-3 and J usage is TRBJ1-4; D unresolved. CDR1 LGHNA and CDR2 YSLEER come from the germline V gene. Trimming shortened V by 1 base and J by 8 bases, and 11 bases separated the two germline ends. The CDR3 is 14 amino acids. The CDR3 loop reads CASSQVEGSEKLFF. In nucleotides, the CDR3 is TGCGCCAGCAGCCAAGTTGAGGGTTCGGAAAAACTGTTTTTT.

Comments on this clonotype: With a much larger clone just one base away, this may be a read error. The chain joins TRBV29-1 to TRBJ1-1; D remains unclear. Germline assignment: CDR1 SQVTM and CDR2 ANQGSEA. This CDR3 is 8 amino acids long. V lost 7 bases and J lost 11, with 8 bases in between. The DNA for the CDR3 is TGCAGCGCTCTCGACGCTTTCTTT. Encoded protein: CSALDAFF. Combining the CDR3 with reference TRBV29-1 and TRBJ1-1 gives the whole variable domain SAVISQKPSRDICQRGTSLTIQCQVDSQVTMMFWYRQQPGQSLTLIATANQGSEATYESGFVIDKFPISRPNLTFSTLTVSNMSPEDSSIYLCSALDAFFGQGTRLTVV.

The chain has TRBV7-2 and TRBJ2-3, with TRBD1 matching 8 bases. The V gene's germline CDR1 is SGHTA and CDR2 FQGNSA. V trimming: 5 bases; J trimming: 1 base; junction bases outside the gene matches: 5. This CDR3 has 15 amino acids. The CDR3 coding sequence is TGTGCCAGCAGCCCCGACAGGGGCGGCACAGATACGCAGTATTTT. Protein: CASSPDRGGTDTQYF.

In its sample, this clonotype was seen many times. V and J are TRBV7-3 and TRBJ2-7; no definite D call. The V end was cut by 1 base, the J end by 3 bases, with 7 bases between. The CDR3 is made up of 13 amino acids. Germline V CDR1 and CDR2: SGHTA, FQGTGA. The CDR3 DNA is TGTGCCAGCAGCTTAAACCCCAGCTACGAGCAGTACTTC. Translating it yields CASSLNPSYEQYF.

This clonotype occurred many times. The CDR3 nucleotides are TGTGCCAGCAGCCACCTTACAGGGGGCAAGGACAATGAGCAGTTCTTC. It codes for CASSHLTGGKDNEQFF. This chain links TRBV14 with TRBJ2-1; TRBD1 agrees at 9 bases. The CDR3 contains 16 residues. J was trimmed by 5 bases and V by 3 bases; bases with no gene match: 8. The germline CDR1 and CDR2 sequences are SGHDN and FVKESK.

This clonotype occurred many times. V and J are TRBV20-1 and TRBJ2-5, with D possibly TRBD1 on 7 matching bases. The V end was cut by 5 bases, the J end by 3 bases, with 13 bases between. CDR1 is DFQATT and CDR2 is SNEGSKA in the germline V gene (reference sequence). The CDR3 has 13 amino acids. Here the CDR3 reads CSADPRGEETQYF. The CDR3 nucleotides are TGCAGTGCTGATCCCAGGGGGGAAGAGACCCAGTACTTC.

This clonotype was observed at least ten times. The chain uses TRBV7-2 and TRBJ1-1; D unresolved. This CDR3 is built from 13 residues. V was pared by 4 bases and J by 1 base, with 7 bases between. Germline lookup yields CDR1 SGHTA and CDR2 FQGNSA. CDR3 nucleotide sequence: TGTGCCAGCAGCTCTAGCCGGAACACTGAAGCTTTCTTT. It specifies CASSSSRNTEAFF. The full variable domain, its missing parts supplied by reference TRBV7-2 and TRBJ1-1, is GAGVSQSPSNKVTEKGKDVELRCDPISGHTALYWYRQSLGQGLEFLIYFQGNSAPDKSGLPSDRFSAERTGGSVSTLTIQRTQQEDSAVYLCASSSSRNTEAFFGQGTRLTVV.

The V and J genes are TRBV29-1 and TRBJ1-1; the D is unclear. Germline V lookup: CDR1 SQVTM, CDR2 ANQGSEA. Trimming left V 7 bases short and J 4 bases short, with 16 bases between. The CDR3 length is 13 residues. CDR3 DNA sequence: TGCAGCGCCGTGGACTCAGGACCCACTGAAGCTTTCTTT. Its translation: CSAVDSGPTEAFF.

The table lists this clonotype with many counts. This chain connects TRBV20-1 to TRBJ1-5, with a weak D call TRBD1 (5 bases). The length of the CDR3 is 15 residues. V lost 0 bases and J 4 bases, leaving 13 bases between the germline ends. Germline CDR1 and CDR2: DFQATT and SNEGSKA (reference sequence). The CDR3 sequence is CSARELAGVNQPQHF. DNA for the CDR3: TGCAGTGCTAGAGAACTTGCGGGGGTAAATCAGCCCCAGCATTTT.

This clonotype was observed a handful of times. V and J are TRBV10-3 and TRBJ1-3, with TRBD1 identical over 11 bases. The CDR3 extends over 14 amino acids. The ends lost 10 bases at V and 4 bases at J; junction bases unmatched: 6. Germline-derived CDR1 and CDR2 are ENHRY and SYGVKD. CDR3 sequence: CATEDRGQGNTIYF. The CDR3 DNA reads TGTGCCACGGAGGACAGGGGGCAAGGAAACACCATATATTTT.

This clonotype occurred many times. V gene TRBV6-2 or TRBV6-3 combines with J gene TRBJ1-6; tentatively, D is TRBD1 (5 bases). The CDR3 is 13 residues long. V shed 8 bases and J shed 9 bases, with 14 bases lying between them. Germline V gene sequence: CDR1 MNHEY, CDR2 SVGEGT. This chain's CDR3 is CASGRGTVSPLHF. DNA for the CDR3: TGTGCCAGCGGCCGGGGCACGGTTTCACCCCTCCACTTT.

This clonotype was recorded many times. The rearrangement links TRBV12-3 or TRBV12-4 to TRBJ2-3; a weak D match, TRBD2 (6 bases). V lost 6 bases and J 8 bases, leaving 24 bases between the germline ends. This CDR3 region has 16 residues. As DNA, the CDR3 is TGTGCCAGCAGCCACAGCCCGAGACTAGTCCAGGGTACGCAGTATTTT. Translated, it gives CASSHSPRLVQGTQYF.

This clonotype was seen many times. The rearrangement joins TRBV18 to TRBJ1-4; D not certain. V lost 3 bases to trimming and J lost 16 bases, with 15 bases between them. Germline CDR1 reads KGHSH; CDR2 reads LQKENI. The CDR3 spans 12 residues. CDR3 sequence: CASSPSDRLRFF. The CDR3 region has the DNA TGTGCCAGCTCACCCTCGGATCGACTGAGGTTTTTT.

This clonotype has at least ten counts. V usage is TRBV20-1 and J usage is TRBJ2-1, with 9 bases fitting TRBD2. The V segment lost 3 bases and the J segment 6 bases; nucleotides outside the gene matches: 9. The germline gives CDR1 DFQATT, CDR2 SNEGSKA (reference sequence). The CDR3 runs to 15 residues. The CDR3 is CSARGRLADLNEQFF. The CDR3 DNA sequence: TGCAGTGCTAGGGGGAGACTAGCGGATCTCAATGAGCAGTTCTTC.

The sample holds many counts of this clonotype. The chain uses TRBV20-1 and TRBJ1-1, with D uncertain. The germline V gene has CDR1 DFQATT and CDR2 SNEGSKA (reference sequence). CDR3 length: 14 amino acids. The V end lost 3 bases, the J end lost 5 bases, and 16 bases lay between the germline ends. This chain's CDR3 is CSASVGLEVTEAFF. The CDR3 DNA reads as TGCAGTGCTAGCGTGGGCCTCGAGGTGACTGAAGCTTTCTTT.

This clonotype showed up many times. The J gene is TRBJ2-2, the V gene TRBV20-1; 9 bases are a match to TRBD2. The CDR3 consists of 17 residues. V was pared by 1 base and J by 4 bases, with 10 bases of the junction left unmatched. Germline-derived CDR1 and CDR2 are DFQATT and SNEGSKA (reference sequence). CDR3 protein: CSARAVSGRQGTGELFF. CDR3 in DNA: TGCAGTGCTAGAGCAGTTAGCGGGAGACAGGGCACCGGGGAGCTGTTTTTT.

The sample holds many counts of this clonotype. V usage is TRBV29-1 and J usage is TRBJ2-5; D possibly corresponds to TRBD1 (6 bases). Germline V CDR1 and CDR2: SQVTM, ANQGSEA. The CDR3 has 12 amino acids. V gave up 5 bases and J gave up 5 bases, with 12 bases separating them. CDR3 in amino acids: CSVQGKRETQYF. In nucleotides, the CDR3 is TGCAGCGTTCAGGGGAAAAGGGAGACCCAGTACTTC.

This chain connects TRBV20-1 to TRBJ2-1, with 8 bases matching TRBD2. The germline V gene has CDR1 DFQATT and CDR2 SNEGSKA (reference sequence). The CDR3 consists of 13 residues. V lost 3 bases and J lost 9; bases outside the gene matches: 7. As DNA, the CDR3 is TGCAGTGCTAGCGGGCGGGGGGTGGTTGAGCAGTTCTTC. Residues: CSASGRGVVEQFF.

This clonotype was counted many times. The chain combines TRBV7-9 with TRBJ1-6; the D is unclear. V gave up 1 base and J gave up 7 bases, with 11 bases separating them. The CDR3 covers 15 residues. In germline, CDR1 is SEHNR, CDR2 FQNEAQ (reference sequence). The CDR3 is CASSLGDARNSPLHF. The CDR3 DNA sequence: TGTGCCAGCAGCTTAGGCGACGCGCGAAATTCACCCCTCCACTTT.

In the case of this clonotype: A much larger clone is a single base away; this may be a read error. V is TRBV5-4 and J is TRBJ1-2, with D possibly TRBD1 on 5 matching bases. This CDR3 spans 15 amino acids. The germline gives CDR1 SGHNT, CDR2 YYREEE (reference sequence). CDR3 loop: CTSSTGRGSGYGYTF. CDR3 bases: TGTACCAGCAGCACCGGCCGGGGCAGTGGGTATGGCTACACCTTC. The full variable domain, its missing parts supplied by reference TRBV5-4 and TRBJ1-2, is ETGVTQSPTHLIKTRGQQVTLRCSSQSGHNTVSWYQQALGQGPQFIFQYYREEENGRGNFPPRFSGLQFPNYSSELNVNALELDDSALYLCTSSTGRGSGYGYTFGSGTRLTVV.

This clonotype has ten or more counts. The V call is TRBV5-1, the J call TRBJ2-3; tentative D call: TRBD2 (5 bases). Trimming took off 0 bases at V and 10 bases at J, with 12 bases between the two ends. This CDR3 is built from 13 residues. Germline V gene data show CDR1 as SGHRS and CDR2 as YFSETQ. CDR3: CASSLDSTGSQYF. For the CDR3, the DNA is TGCGCCAGCAGCTTGGACAGCACGGGGTCGCAGTATTTT.

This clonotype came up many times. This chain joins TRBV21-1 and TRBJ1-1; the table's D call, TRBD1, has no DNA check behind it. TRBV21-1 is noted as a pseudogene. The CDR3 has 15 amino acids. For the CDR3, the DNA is TGTGCCAGCAGCCCTCAGACCGGGACGGCTTCTGAAGCTTTCTTT. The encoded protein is CASSPQTGTASEAFF.